The present entry profiles one T cell receptor beta chain with its context. Antigen specificity is unknown. This entry is derived from a study of post-analysis software for immune sequencing data. Turning to the study itself: Relapsing-remitting, secondary progressive and progressive-relapsing forms of multiple sclerosis all featured among disease courses.

Unique molecular identifiers were carried by the TCR beta cDNA libraries. When about 1 to 11 million T cells were used, they gave around 500,000 cDNA molecules. TCRdb re-called the PCR reads through MiXCR, storing one row per CDR3 protein. This table has fewer than 550,000 distinct CDR3 sequences, around 36% appearing once. Whole-study results and caveats: Same-batch preparations were strongly co-clustered by F measure. The study found significantly lower normalized Chao1 diversity in multiple sclerosis patients than in controls. Roughly five TRBV segments appeared more often in patients than in controls, and TRBV5-6, TRBV5-1 and TRBV20-1 were among these.

Germline V gene lookup returns CDR1 MNHNS and CDR2 SASEGT. This CDR3 is built from 14 residues. The germline V and J ends were trimmed by 2 bases and 8 bases, with 15 bases remaining between them. The chain carries TRBV6-1 and TRBJ1-1; D is possibly TRBD1 (5 bases). Sequencing was performed on blood. This TCR came from a girl aged 2 to 17 with multiple sclerosis. CDR3 residues: CASSELVQGGEAFF. CDR3 nucleotides: TGTGCCAGCAGTGAATTAGTGCAGGGCGGCGAAGCTTTCTTT.